Below, 7 T cell receptor beta chains from the same sample are listed, as sequenced in a study of T cells in Graves' hyperthyroidism and ophthalmopathy. TCR beta CDR3 regions were amplified from RNA transcripts. TCR CDR3 underwent first-round RT-PCR with the HTBI primer set. Via MiXCR, TCRdb re-called the multiplex PCR reads, giving one row per CDR3 protein. The sample contains 390,000 or so distinct CDR3 sequences, 14% to 15% of which appear only once. Sequenced sample: blood. The receptors come from a man aged 18 to 29 with Graves' ophthalmopathy.

Only a few counts were recorded for this clonotype. J is TRBJ1-2 and V is TRBV19; no firm D call. Germline V gene sequence: CDR1 LNHDA, CDR2 SQIVND (reference sequence). Trimming took off 5 bases at V and 8 bases at J, with 12 bases between the two ends. The length of the CDR3 is 12 residues. This CDR3 reads CASSDRVQGYTF. The CDR3 region has the DNA TGTGCCAGTAGTGACCGGGTACAAGGCTACACCTTC.

This clonotype has a handful of counts. The DNA for the CDR3 is TGTGCCAGCAGCTATTTTGACCTCTCCAGCGTCCTGACTTTC. This translates into CASSYFDLSSVLTF. The rearrangement links TRBV13 to TRBJ2-6; D is unresolved. This CDR3 spans 14 amino acids. The germline V gene encodes CDR1 PRHDT and CDR2 FYEKMQ (reference sequence). V was pared by 4 bases and J by 12 bases, with 16 bases between.

This clonotype was detected ten times or more. The chain links TRBV11-2 to TRBJ2-7, with D maybe TRBD1 (6 bases). The CDR3 sequence is 12 residues long. CDR1 SGHAT and CDR2 FQNNGV come from the germline V gene. The V gene lost 4 bases and the J gene lost 9 bases, with 13 bases spanning the gap. CDR3 residues: CASSSLGTRQYF. The DNA for the CDR3 is TGTGCCAGCAGCTCGCTCGGGACAAGGCAGTACTTC.

About this clonotype itself: This may be a read error: a much more frequent sequence differs by one nucleotide. This chain links TRBV9 with TRBJ2-1; 7 bases map to TRBD2. The J call could be wrong; TRBJ2-7 is a better fit for the DNA end. Germline assignment: CDR1 SGDLS and CDR2 YYNGEE. This CDR3 comprises 16 residues. DNA of the CDR3: TGTGCCAGCAGCATCGATAGCGGGTTCTCCTACAATGAGCAGTACTTC. Translating gives CASSIDSGFSYNEQYF.

Here the CDR3 reads CASRGSGPEQYF. Written as DNA, the CDR3 is TGTGCCAGCAGAGGTTCGGGGCCCGAGCAGTACTTC. This rearrangement joins TRBV27 to TRBJ2-7; D assignment may be TRBD1 or TRBD2 (5 bases each). V was cut by 6 bases and J by 6 bases, with 12 bases left in between. This CDR3 is built from 12 residues. Germline CDR1 is MNHEY and CDR2 is SMNVEV (reference sequence).

In its sample, this clonotype was seen many times. The V and J genes are TRBV3-1 and TRBJ2-3; no clear D. The CDR3 covers 16 residues. Between the trimmed V and J ends, which lost 2 bases and 0 bases, there was a span of 12 bases. Germline lookup yields CDR1 LGHDT and CDR2 YNNKEL (reference sequence). The CDR3 bases are TGTGCCAGCAGCCAAAATGAGTACAGAAGCACAGATACGCAGTATTTT. It specifies CASSQNEYRSTDTQYF.

This rearrangement joins TRBV6-2 or TRBV6-3 to TRBJ2-7; D could derive from TRBD1 or TRBD2 (5 bases each). CDR3 length equals 14 residues. The germline CDR1 and CDR2 sequences are MNHEY and SVGEGT. V shed 8 bases and J shed 3 bases, with 17 bases lying between them. The CDR3 protein is CASQRDGAYYEQYF. CDR3 nucleotides: TGTGCCAGCCAGAGGGACGGAGCTTACTACGAGCAGTACTTC.